This T cell receptor beta chain was profiled in a study of PD-1 blockade in classical Hodgkin lymphoma. Time point noted: cycle 4 day 1 (C4D1), after six to seven weeks of nivolumab. Brentuximab vedotin exposure varied, and every patient relapsed after autologous stem cell transplantation. Broader study findings: Newly diagnosed patients were said to have less baseline TCR diversity than healthy donors did. Lower baseline TCR diversity marked trial partial responders and progressors.

Clones were sequenced by immunoSEQ multiplex PCR, and TCRdb holds only the in-frame ones, with some missing. Here the sample spans about 39,000 clones, around 80% being singletons. On this clone itself: The antigen is unknown.

The germline gives CDR1 SGHRS, CDR2 YFSETQ. The CDR3 is 17 residues long. V gave up 4 bases and J gave up 0 bases, with 17 bases separating them. This material consisted of peripheral blood mononuclear cells (PBMCs), taken before the fourth cycle of nivolumab. This sequence originates from a human donor with classical Hodgkin lymphoma. The chain employs TRBV5-1 and TRBJ2-1; D could derive from TRBD1 or TRBD2 (7 bases each). The CDR3 spells CASSESGDSSSYNEQFF. DNA for the CDR3: TGCGCCAGCAGCGAGAGCGGGGACAGCAGCTCCTACAATGAGCAGTTCTTC. Full variable domain (rest looked up from reference TRBV5-1 and TRBJ2-1): KAGVTQTPRYLIKTRGQQVTLSCSPISGHRSVSWYQQTPGQGLQFLFEYFSETQRNKGNFPGRFSGRQFSNSRSEMNVSTLELGDSALYLCASSESGDSSSYNEQFFGPGTRLTVL.